This passage covers 30 T cell receptor beta chains from one sample sequenced in a study of spatial heterogeneity in lung cancer. The time point: sample taken at primary tumor resection. General study points: In tumors, expanded intratumoral alpha and beta TCR counts tracked mutation counts.

TCRdb reanalysed the 5' RACE reads using MiXCR and keeps one entry per CDR3 protein. Of approximately 2,000 distinct CDR3 sequences in the sample, roughly two fifths were seen once. Their target antigens are unknown. The source material was lung tumor tissue, sampled at surgery. These receptors were obtained from a male donor with early-stage non-small cell lung cancer.

As concerns this clonotype: Within a library made for alpha chains, this beta chain is off target, and its count is uninformative. This rearrangement joins TRBV6-2 or TRBV6-3 to TRBJ2-7, with a possible D match to TRBD2 (5 bases). The V end was cut by 3 bases, the J end by 4 bases, with 13 bases between. The germline gives CDR1 MNHEY, CDR2 SVGEGT. The CDR3 has 14 residues. CDR3 amino acids: CASSYGPRGYEQYF. The CDR3, as DNA: TGTGCCAGCAGTTATGGGCCCCGAGGGTACGAGCAGTACTTC.

Notes on this clonotype: A library made for alpha chains picked up this beta chain off target, so its size means little. The V gene is TRBV7-8, the J gene TRBJ2-1; 9 bases match TRBD2. CDR1 and CDR2 from the germline V gene are SGHVS and FQNEAQ. There are 18 residues in the CDR3. With 0 bases clipped from V and 1 base from J, the junction kept 7 bases outside the gene matches. Here the CDR3 DNA reads TGTGCCAGCAGCTTAGCGTATGTGACTAGCGGATCCTACAATGAGCAGTTCTTC. Protein: CASSLAYVTSGSYNEQFF.

This clonotype was seen only a few times. This beta chain was picked up by a library intended for alpha chains and is off target, so its count carries little meaning. The V gene is TRBV2, the J gene TRBJ2-3; 13 positions match TRBD2. Per germline, CDR1 SNHLY and CDR2 FYNNEI. The CDR3 is made up of 15 amino acids. J gave up 4 bases and V 7 bases, and 5 bases lay outside the gene matches. As DNA, the CDR3 is TGTGCCAGCATGCTAACTAGCGGGGGGGCAGATACGCAGTATTTT. Amino acid sequence: CASMLTSGGADTQYF. The full variable domain, rest sourced from reference TRBV2 and TRBJ2-3, is EPEVTQTPSHQVTQMGQEVILRCVPISNHLYFYWYRQILGQKVEFLVSFYNNEISEKSEIFDDQFSVERPDGSNFTLKIRSTKLEDSAMYFCASMLTSGGADTQYFGPGTRLTVL.

About this clonotype itself: This beta chain came through as a stray read in a library set up for alpha chains, and its size says little. The chain has TRBV3-1 and TRBJ2-3; tentatively, D is TRBD2 (6 bases). Germline CDR1 reads LGHDT; CDR2 reads YNNKEL (reference sequence). The germline V and J ends were trimmed by 8 bases and 1 base, with 13 bases remaining between them. The CDR3 consists of 14 residues. The DNA for the CDR3 is TGTGCCAGCTCCAGCGGGTTCGGCACAGATACGCAGTATTTT. This codes for CASSSGFGTDTQYF.

This clonotype counts as medium-sized. For a library built for alpha chains, this beta chain is a stray read; little rests on its size. The genes are TRBV23-1 and TRBJ2-5; D is uncertain. TRBV23-1 is an ORF for which the function is uncertain. The CDR3 is made up of 11 amino acids. V was shortened by 3 bases and J by 5 bases, with 4 bases between the two germline ends. The CDR3 DNA follows: TGCGCCAGCAGTCACTGCGAGACCCAGTACTTC. Translating it yields CASSHCETQYF.

This clonotype has only a few counts. This beta chain is a stray sequence in a library constructed for alpha chains; its clone size is not meaningful. The chain combines TRBV5-1 with TRBJ2-5; perhaps TRBD1 as D (5 bases). The CDR3 is 14 amino acids. Trimming removed 0 bases from V and 1 base from J, with 7 bases in between. The germline V gene has CDR1 SGHRS and CDR2 YFSETQ. The CDR3 here is CASSLGQTQETQYF. CDR3 nucleotide sequence: TGCGCCAGCAGCTTGGGACAGACCCAAGAGACCCAGTACTTC.

About this clonotype: This beta chain came through as a stray read in a library set up for alpha chains, and its size says little. The chain uses TRBV6-5 and TRBJ1-2; D is unresolved. This CDR3 comprises 15 residues. V lost 6 bases, J lost 5 bases, and 19 bases lay in between. Germline-derived CDR1 and CDR2 are MNHEY and SVGAGI. The CDR3 spells CASRPRQALIYGYTF. The CDR3 coding sequence is TGTGCCAGCAGACCACGACAAGCTCTAATTTATGGCTACACCTTC.

This clonotype was seen at least ten times. This beta chain represents an off-target read in a library built for alpha chains; its size is of limited meaning. The chain carries TRBV30 and TRBJ2-5; D is unresolved. The germline V and J ends were trimmed by 5 bases and 5 bases, with 15 bases remaining between them. The CDR3 is 13 amino acids. In germline, CDR1 is GTSNPN, CDR2 SVGIG (reference sequence). For the CDR3, the DNA is TGTGCCTGGTGTAGGCGTGAGAAGGAGACCCAGTACTTC. This gives the protein CAWCRREKETQYF.

On this clonotype itself: A library prepared for alpha chains yielded this beta chain as an off-target read; its size is of little meaning. The chain links TRBV10-2 to TRBJ1-5; the D is unclear. The CDR3 has 13 amino acids. V gave up 3 bases and J gave up 1 base, with 4 bases separating them. Germline V lookup: CDR1 WSHSY, CDR2 SAAADI. The CDR3 region is CASSEVSNQPQHF. The CDR3, as DNA: TGCGCCAGCAGTGAAGTCAGCAATCAGCCCCAGCATTTT.

With regard to this clonotype: In a library made to pick up alpha chains, this beta chain is a stray read with a size that means little. The J gene is TRBJ2-1, the V gene TRBV9; 9 bases are shared with TRBD2. Germline V gene lookup returns CDR1 SGDLS and CDR2 YYNGEE. This CDR3 is built from 14 residues. The V segment lost 4 bases and the J segment 4 bases; nucleotides outside the gene matches: 3. CDR3 sequence: CASSTSGPYNEQFF. In DNA, the CDR3 is TGTGCCAGCAGCACTAGCGGGCCTTACAATGAGCAGTTCTTC. The complete variable domain, with remaining parts taken from reference TRBV9 and TRBJ2-1, reads DSGVTQTPKHLITATGQRVTLRCSPRSGDLSVYWYQQSLDQGLQFLIQYYNGEERAKGNILERFSAQQFPDLHSELNLSSLELGDSALYFCASSTSGPYNEQFFGPGTRLTVL.

Concerning this clonotype: The junction does not match germline at one end; this may be a read error. With the library built for alpha chains, this beta chain is off target and its frequency is not meaningful. The genes are TRBV10-1 and TRBJ1-2; D not certain. CDR1 and CDR2 from the germline V gene are WNHNN and SYGVQD (reference sequence). This CDR3 is 15 amino acids long. The chain's CDR3 is CARSGLTPTGYGYTF. In DNA, the CDR3 is TGCGCCCGCAGCGGGCTAACCCCTACGGGCTATGGCTACACCTTC.

About this clonotype: Found in a library prepared for alpha chains, this beta chain is an off-target read, and its abundance has little meaning. V usage is TRBV10-3 and J usage is TRBJ1-1; 7 bases align to TRBD1. V was clipped by 6 bases and J by 5 bases; unmatched bases: 3. CDR1 is ENHRY, CDR2 SYGVKD, per germline. This CDR3 has 12 residues. For the CDR3, the DNA is TGTGCCATCAGGACAGGGCCAACTGAAGCTTTCTTT. Protein sequence: CAIRTGPTEAFF.

This clonotype is large (0.1 to 1%). Found in a library prepared for alpha chains, this beta chain is an off-target read, and its abundance has little meaning. The J gene is TRBJ1-5, the V gene TRBV2, with D uncertain. The CDR3 is made up of 12 amino acids. V lost 8 bases to trimming and J lost 4 bases, with 9 bases between them. CDR1 and CDR2 (germline): SNHLY, FYNNEI. In nucleotides, the CDR3 is TGTGCCAGCTGTAATCAGAATCAGCCCCAGCATTTT. It translates to CASCNQNQPQHF.

This clonotype appeared a few times. This beta chain slipped into a library made for alpha chains as a stray read, so its size is not meaningful. CDR3 residues: CASSLVHGGQREAFF. Written as DNA, the CDR3 is TGCGCCAGCAGCCTAGTACACGGGGGCCAGAGGGAAGCTTTCTTT. The rearrangement uses TRBV4-3 and TRBJ1-1; D may be TRBD1 (6 bases). V lost 4 bases and J 8 bases, leaving 20 bases between the germline ends. Germline V gene sequence: CDR1 LGHNA, CDR2 YSLEER. CDR3 size: 15 residues.

A word on this clonotype: As an off-target read in a library built for alpha chains, this beta chain has a frequency of little significance. The V call is TRBV28, the J call TRBJ1-1; D uncertain. Germline loops: CDR1 MDHEN, CDR2 SYDVKM. CDR3 length: 16 residues. Between the trimmed V and J ends, which lost 3 bases and 3 bases, there was a span of 17 bases. The CDR3 protein is CASSFHLREGDTEAFF. CDR3 in DNA: TGTGCCAGCAGTTTTCATCTCCGGGAAGGTGACACTGAAGCTTTCTTT.

Comment on this clonotype: This beta chain is off target for a library built for alpha chains, so its abundance means little. The V gene is TRBV6-1, the J gene TRBJ1-2; maybe TRBD1 (5 bases). Per germline, CDR1 MNHNS and CDR2 SASEGT. There are 14 residues in the CDR3. The germline V and J ends were trimmed by 1 base and 5 bases, with 11 bases remaining between them. The CDR3 region is CASSEGGVGYGYTF. The CDR3 bases are TGTGCCAGCAGTGAAGGGGGGGTTGGTTATGGCTACACCTTC.

By sample fraction, this clonotype is medium-sized. This beta chain represents an off-target read in a library built for alpha chains; its size is of limited meaning. The chain carries TRBV3-1 and TRBJ2-2, with D possibly being TRBD2 (6 bases). Between the trimmed V and J ends, which lost 11 bases and 3 bases, there was a span of 16 bases. The CDR3 runs to 14 residues. Germline V gene data show CDR1 as LGHDT and CDR2 as YNNKEL (reference sequence). For the CDR3, the DNA is TGTGCCGGGGGGACCGGCCGGGACACCGGGGAGCTGTTTTTT. Translated: CAGGTGRDTGELFF. Looking up the rest from reference TRBV3-1 and TRBJ2-2 gives the full variable domain: DTAVSQTPKYLVTQMGNDKSIKCEQNLGHDTMYWYKQDSKKFLKIMFSYNNKELIINETVPNRFSPKSPDKAHLNLHINSLELGDSAVYFCAGGTGRDTGELFFGEGSRLTVL.

This clonotype is categorized as large. Since it is a stray read in a library aimed at alpha chains, this beta chain has a size that is not meaningful. The chain recombines TRBV15 with TRBJ2-2, with 8 bases identical to TRBD1. The CDR3 runs to 16 residues. Germline CDR1 is LNHNV and CDR2 is YYDKDF (reference sequence). V trimming: 0 bases; J trimming: 7 bases; junction bases outside the gene matches: 7. The chain's CDR3 is CATSREGSGGDGELFF. The CDR3 nucleotides read TGTGCCACCAGCAGAGAAGGGTCAGGGGGCGACGGGGAGCTGTTTTTT.

In this sample, this clonotype is large (0.1 to 1%). This beta chain turned up in a library designed for alpha chains; as an off-target read, its abundance says little. The V and J genes are TRBV7-2 and TRBJ2-3; D may be TRBD1 or TRBD2 (6 bases each). With 3 bases removed from V and 2 bases from J, the gap between germline ends came to 15 bases. There are 16 residues in the CDR3. Germline-derived CDR1 and CDR2 are SGHTA and FQGNSA. CDR3 in amino acids: CASSFMGGSVTDTQYF. CDR3 sequence (DNA): TGTGCCAGCAGCTTTATGGGGGGCTCGGTCACAGATACGCAGTATTTT.

This clonotype is medium-sized (0.01 to 0.1%) within its sample. Because the library targeted alpha chains, this beta chain is an off-target read whose size means little. V gene TRBV28 combines with J gene TRBJ1-1; 10 bases align to TRBD1. Germline assignment: CDR1 MDHEN and CDR2 SYDVKM. The CDR3 contains 17 residues. V shed 5 bases and J 1 base; nucleotides not matched to a gene: 10. CDR3 DNA sequence: TGTGCCAGCAGTCCGGGACAGGGGACCCTGGCGAACACTGAAGCTTTCTTT. Amino acids: CASSPGQGTLANTEAFF.

The count of this clonotype is one. This beta chain appears as a stray read in a library generated for alpha chains; its size is not informative. The rearrangement uses TRBV12-3 or TRBV12-4 and TRBJ1-1, with 7 bases identical to TRBD1. The V gene end was trimmed by 6 bases and the J gene end by 3 bases; junction bases not matched to a gene: 10. The CDR3 covers 15 residues. The CDR3 is CASRDSRGRYTEAFF. CDR3 bases: TGTGCCAGCAGAGATTCGAGGGGGCGATACACTGAAGCTTTCTTT.

By share of the sample, this clonotype is medium-sized. This beta chain was picked up by a library intended for alpha chains and is off target, so its count carries little meaning. The chain joins TRBV7-2 to TRBJ2-1, with D unresolved. This CDR3 region has 13 residues. V dropped 4 bases and J dropped 8 bases, with 12 bases sitting between them. The germline V gene encodes CDR1 SGHTA and CDR2 FQGNSA. The CDR3 DNA reads as TGTGCCAGCAGCTCTCGCCCTAGAGATGAGCAGTTCTTC. Protein: CASSSRPRDEQFF.

Remarks on this clonotype: This beta chain is an off-target read within a library intended for alpha chains, so its frequency means little. The chain carries TRBV6-8 and TRBJ2-1; D possibly corresponds to TRBD2 (6 bases). Germline V CDR1 and CDR2: MNHGY, SAAAGT. The CDR3 sequence is 16 residues long. The germline V and J ends were trimmed by 0 bases and 0 bases, with 9 bases remaining between them. The CDR3: CASSYSDYHSYNEQFF. DNA for the CDR3: TGTGCCAGCAGTTACTCGGACTACCACTCCTACAATGAGCAGTTCTTC.

In its sample, this clonotype is medium-sized. This beta chain lies outside the target of a library built for alpha chains; its clone size means little. The chain is built from TRBV28 and TRBJ2-7; D possibly corresponds to TRBD2 (6 bases). Deletions cut 5 bases from V and 0 bases from J, with 17 bases between. The CDR3 has 16 residues. Germline CDR1 reads MDHEN; CDR2 reads SYDVKM. CDR3 bases: TGTGCCAGCAGTCTAGACCACGGGACTTTCTCCTACGAGCAGTACTTC. Protein sequence: CASSLDHGTFSYEQYF.

Turning to this clonotype: This beta chain is a stray sequence in a library constructed for alpha chains; its clone size is not meaningful. The gene calls are TRBV28 and TRBJ2-7, with a possible D match to TRBD1 (6 bases). V was clipped by 6 bases and J by 5 bases, with 17 bases between them. The CDR3 length is 14 residues. Germline CDR1 MDHEN, CDR2 SYDVKM. CDR3 loop: CASSSINRDDEQYF. CDR3 sequence (DNA): TGTGCCAGCAGCAGTATAAACAGGGATGACGAGCAGTACTTC. The whole variable domain, filled in from reference TRBV28 and TRBJ2-7, reads DVKVTQSSRYLVKRTGEKVFLECVQDMDHENMFWYRQDPGLGLRLIYFSYDVKMKEKGDIPEGYSVSREKKERFSLILESASTNQTSMYLCASSSINRDDEQYFGPGTRLTVT.

This clonotype appeared a few times. Since it is a stray read in a library aimed at alpha chains, this beta chain has a size that is not meaningful. The chain uses TRBV29-1 and TRBJ2-5; D is possibly TRBD1 (6 bases). The V end lost 3 bases, the J end lost 2 bases, and 13 bases lay between the germline ends. Germline V gene data show CDR1 as SQVTM and CDR2 as ANQGSEA. The CDR3 has 14 residues. CDR3 nucleotides: TGCAGCGTTGAGAAAGGGGGACGGCAAGAGACCCAGTACTTC. It specifies CSVEKGGRQETQYF.

As concerns this clonotype: This beta chain appears as a stray read in a library generated for alpha chains; its size is not informative. This rearrangement joins TRBV2 to TRBJ2-2, with TRBD1 as a possible D gene (5 bases). CDR3 size: 13 residues. Trimming stripped 8 bases from V and 5 bases from J, with 12 bases between. Per germline, CDR1 SNHLY and CDR2 FYNNEI. The CDR3 region is CASPAGQTGELFF. The CDR3 nucleotides read TGTGCCAGCCCGGCAGGGCAAACCGGGGAGCTGTTTTTT.

A note on this clonotype: This beta chain represents an off-target read in a library built for alpha chains; its size is of limited meaning. The chain links TRBV27 to TRBJ2-7; D is unresolved. Deletions cut 3 bases from V and 7 bases from J, with 10 bases between. The CDR3 consists of 12 residues. The germline gives CDR1 MNHEY, CDR2 SMNVEV (reference sequence). In DNA form, the CDR3 reads TGTGCCAGCAGTTTTATGTATCGGGAGCAGTACTTC. Amino acids: CASSFMYREQYF.

With respect to this clonotype: The library was built for alpha chains, so this beta chain is an off-target read and its size means little. The chain links TRBV27 to TRBJ2-7; possible D gene TRBD2, 6 bases. The CDR3 loop spans 14 amino acids. Trimming shortened V by 3 bases and J by 0 bases, and 9 bases separated the two germline ends. Germline V gene sequence: CDR1 MNHEY, CDR2 SMNVEV (reference sequence). The CDR3 protein is CASSFGGSSYEQYF. CDR3 sequence (DNA): TGTGCCAGCAGTTTTGGGGGGAGCTCCTACGAGCAGTACTTC.

This clonotype was counted only a few times. This beta chain came through as a stray read in a library set up for alpha chains, and its size says little. The chain recombines TRBV13 with TRBJ1-5; D gene ambiguous. CDR1 and CDR2 (germline): PRHDT, FYEKMQ (reference sequence). CDR3 length: 16 residues. Trimming stripped 0 bases from V and 4 bases from J, with 13 bases between. CDR3 in amino acids: CASSLGQGRGNQPQHF. CDR3 in DNA: TGTGCCAGCAGCTTAGGCCAAGGTCGGGGTAATCAGCCCCAGCATTTT.